This T cell receptor beta chain stems from a study of regulatory T cells in long-lasting Graves disease. Study conclusions and caveats: Newly diagnosed disease favored TRBV20-1 and TRBJ2-1 over persistent disease.

This clonotype was picked up a small number of times. Its specificity is not known. A junction end diverges from the germline sequence, so it may reflect a read error. From germline, CDR1 is GTSNPN and CDR2 SVGIG (reference sequence). This CDR3 region has 12 residues. Arm-PCR of CDR3 regions and iRepertoire HTBI primers were the basis on which TCR beta libraries were built. TCRdb itself ran the multiplex PCR reads through MiXCR, one entry per CDR3 protein. The repertoire includes 410,000 or so distinct CDR3 sequences, about 15% of them detected once, and roughly 17% sits in the top ten. Time point of the sample: newly diagnosed GD, antithyroid drugs for less than 3 months. There was RNA extracted from PBMCs, and the TCR library was made from it. These data were also reused for a study on T cells in Graves' hyperthyroidism and ophthalmopathy. From that report: The study enrolled patients aged 18 to 65 with newly diagnosed hyperthyroidism of under 2 months' duration. Not enrolled were patients with uncontrolled infection, other autoimmune disease, pregnancy or lactation. Blood samples included most of the expanded thyroid clonotypes exceeding 0.001.

The rearrangement uses TRBV30 and TRBJ2-3, with 9 bases lining up with TRBD1. The DNA end is more similar to TRBJ2-7, so the J call may be wrong. The source of this sequence is a woman in her 30s with Graves disease. The material sequenced was peripheral blood mononuclear cells (PBMCs), taken at new diagnosis, from a patient treated with antithyroid drugs. The CDR3 region has the DNA TGTACCTGGTCGACAGGGGGCTACGAGCAGTACTTC. Translating gives CTWSTGGYEQYF.